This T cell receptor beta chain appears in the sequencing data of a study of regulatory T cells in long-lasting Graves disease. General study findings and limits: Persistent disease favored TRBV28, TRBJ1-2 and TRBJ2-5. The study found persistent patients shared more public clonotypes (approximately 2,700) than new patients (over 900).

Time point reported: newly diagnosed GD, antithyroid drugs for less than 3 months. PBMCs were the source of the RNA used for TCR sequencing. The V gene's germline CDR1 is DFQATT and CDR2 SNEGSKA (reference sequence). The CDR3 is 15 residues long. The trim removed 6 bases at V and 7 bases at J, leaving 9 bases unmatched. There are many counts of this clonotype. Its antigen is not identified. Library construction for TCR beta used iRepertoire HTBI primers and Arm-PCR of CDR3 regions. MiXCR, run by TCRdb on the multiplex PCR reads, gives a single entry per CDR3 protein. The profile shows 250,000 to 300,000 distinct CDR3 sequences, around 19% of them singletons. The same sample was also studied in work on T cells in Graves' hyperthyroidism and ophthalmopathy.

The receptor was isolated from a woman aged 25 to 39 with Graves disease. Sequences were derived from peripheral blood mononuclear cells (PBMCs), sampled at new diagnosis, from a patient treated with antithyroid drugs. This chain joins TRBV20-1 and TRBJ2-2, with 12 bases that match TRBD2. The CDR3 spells CSATPSGGAGGELFF. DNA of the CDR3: TGCAGTGCAACCCCTAGCGGGGGGGCAGGCGGGGAGCTGTTTTTT.